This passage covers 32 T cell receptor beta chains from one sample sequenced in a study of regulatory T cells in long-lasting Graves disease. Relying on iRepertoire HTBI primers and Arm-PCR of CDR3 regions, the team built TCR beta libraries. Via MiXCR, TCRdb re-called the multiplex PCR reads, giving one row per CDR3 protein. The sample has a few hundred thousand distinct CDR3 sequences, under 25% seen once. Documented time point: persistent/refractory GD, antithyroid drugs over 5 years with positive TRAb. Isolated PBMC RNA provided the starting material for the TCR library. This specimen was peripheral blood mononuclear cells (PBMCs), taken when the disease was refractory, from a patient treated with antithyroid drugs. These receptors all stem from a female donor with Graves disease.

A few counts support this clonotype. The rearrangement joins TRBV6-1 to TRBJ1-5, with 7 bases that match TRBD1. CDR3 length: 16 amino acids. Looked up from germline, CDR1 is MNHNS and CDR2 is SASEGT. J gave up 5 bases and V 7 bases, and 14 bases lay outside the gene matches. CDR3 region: CASTFPAGGFHQPQHF. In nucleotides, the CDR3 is TGTGCCAGCACCTTTCCCGCAGGGGGTTTTCATCAGCCCCAGCATTTT.

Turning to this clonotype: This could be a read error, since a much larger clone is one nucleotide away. This chain's CDR3 is CASSWTGGFSSYEQYF. CDR3 nucleotide sequence: TGCGCCAGCAGCTGGACAGGGGGCTTCAGCTCCTACGAGCAGTACTTC. The rearrangement joins TRBV5-1 to TRBJ2-7, with 11 bases lining up with TRBD1. Germline V lookup: CDR1 SGHRS, CDR2 YFSETQ. The CDR3 extends over 16 amino acids. The junction had 5 bases not matched to a gene; V was cut back by 3 bases and J by 0 bases.

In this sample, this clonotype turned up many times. DNA of the CDR3: TGTGCCAGCAGTTTATCCTTGCAGGGCTACGAGCAGTACTTC. This translates into CASSLSLQGYEQYF. The rearrangement links TRBV28 to TRBJ2-7; tentative D call: TRBD1 (5 bases). The CDR3 consists of 14 residues. Germline lookup yields CDR1 MDHEN and CDR2 SYDVKM. V lost 1 base and J 3 bases, leaving 10 bases between the germline ends.

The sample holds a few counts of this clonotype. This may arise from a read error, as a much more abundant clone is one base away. The CDR3 sequence is CANSPLGTDGSYEQYF. The CDR3 DNA sequence: TGTGCCAACAGTCCATTAGGGACGGACGGTTCCTACGAGCAGTACTTC. This chain connects TRBV28 to TRBJ2-7; either TRBD1 or TRBD2 may fit D (5 bases each). The V gene's germline CDR1 is MDHEN and CDR2 SYDVKM. CDR3 size: 16 residues. The variable domain in full, completed from reference TRBV28 and TRBJ2-7, reads DVKVTQSSRYLVKRTGEKVFLECVQDMDHENMFWYRQDPGLGLRLIYFSYDVKMKEKGDIPEGYSVSREKKERFSLILESASTNQTSMYLCANSPLGTDGSYEQYFGPGTRLTVT.

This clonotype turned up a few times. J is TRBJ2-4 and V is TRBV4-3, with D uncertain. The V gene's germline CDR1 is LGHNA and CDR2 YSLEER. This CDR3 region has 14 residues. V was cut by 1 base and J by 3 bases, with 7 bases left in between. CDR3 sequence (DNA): TGCGCCAGCAGCCAAGGGCACCACAAAAACATTCAGTACTTC. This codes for CASSQGHHKNIQYF.

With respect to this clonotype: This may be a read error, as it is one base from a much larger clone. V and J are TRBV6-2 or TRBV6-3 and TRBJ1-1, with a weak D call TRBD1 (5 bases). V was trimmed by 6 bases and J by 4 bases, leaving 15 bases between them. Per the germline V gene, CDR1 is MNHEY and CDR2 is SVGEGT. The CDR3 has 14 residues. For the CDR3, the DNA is TGTGCCAGCAGCCTACAGGCCCAAAGCACTGAAGCTTTCTTT. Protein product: CASSLQAQSTEAFF.

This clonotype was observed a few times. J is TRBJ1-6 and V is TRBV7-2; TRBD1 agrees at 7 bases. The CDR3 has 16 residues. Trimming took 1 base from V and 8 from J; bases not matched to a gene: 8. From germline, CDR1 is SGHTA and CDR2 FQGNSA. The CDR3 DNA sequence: TGTGCCAGCAGCTTAGGGGACAGTGCTACCTATTCACCCCTCCACTTT. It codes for CASSLGDSATYSPLHF.

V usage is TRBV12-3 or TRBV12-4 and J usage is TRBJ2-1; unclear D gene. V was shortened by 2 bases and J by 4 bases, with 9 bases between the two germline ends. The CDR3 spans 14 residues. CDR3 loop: CASSLKTDYNEQFF. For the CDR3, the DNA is TGTGCCAGCAGTTTAAAGACGGATTACAATGAGCAGTTCTTC.

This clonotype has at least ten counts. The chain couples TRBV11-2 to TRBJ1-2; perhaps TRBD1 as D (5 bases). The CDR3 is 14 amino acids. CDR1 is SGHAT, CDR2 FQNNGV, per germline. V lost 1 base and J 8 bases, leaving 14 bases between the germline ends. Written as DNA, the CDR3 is TGTGCCAGCAGCTTAGGGACACCAGCCCCAGGCTACACCTTC. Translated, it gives CASSLGTPAPGYTF. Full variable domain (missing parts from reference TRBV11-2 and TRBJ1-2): EAGVAQSPRYKIIEKRQSVAFWCNPISGHATLYWYQQILGQGPKLLIQFQNNGVVDDSQLPKDRFSAERLKGVDSTLKIQPAKLEDSAVYLCASSLGTPAPGYTFGSGTRLTVV.

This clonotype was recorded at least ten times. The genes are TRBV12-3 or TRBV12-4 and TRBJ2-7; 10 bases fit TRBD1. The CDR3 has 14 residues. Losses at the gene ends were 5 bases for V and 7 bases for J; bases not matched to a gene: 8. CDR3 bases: TGTGCCAGCAGTCTCCGGGACAGGGGAGGGGAGCAGTACTTC. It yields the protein CASSLRDRGGEQYF.

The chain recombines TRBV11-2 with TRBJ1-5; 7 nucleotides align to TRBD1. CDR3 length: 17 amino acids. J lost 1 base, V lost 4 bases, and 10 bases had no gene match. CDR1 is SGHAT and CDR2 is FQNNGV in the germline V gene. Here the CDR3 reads CASSSTGTEGSNQPQHF. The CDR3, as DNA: TGTGCCAGCAGCTCGACGGGGACAGAAGGGAGCAATCAGCCCCAGCATTTT.

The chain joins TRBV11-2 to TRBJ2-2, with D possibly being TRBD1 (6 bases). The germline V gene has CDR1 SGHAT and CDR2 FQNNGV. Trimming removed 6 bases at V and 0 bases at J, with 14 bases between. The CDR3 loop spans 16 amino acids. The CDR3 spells CASRSFRGTNTGELFF. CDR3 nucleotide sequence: TGTGCCAGCAGGAGTTTCAGGGGCACGAACACCGGGGAGCTGTTTTTT.

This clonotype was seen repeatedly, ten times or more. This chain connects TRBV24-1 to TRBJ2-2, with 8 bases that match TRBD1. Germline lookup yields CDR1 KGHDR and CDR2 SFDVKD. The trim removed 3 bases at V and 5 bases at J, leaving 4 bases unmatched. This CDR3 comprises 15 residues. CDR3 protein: CATSDQGAGTGELFF. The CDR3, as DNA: TGTGCCACCAGTGATCAGGGGGCAGGGACCGGGGAGCTGTTTTTT.

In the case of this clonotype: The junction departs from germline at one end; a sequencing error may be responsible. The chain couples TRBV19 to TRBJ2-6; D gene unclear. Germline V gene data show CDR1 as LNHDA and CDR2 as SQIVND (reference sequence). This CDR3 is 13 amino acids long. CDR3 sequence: CASTPSRANVLTF. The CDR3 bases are TGTGCCAGTACCCCCTCTAGGGCCAACGTCCTGACTTTC.

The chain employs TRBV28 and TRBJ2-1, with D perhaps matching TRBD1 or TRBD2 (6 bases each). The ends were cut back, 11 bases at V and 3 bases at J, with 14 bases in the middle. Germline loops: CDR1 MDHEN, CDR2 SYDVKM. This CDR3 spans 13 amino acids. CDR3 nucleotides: TGTGCCGTACTGGGGGGCAGCTACAATGAGCAGTTCTTC. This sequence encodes CAVLGGSYNEQFF.

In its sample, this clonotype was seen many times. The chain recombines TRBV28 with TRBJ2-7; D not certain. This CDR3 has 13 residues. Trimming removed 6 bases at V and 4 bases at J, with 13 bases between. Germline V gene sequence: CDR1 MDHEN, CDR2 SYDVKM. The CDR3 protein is CASRTHTQYEQYF. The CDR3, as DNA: TGTGCCAGCAGGACCCACACACAATACGAGCAGTACTTC.

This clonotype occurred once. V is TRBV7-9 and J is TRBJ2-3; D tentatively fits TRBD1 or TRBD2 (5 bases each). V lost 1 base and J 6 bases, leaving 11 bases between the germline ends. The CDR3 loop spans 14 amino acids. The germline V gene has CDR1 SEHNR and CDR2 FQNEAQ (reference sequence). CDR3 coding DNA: TGTGCCAGCAGCTTAGATGAGGGGTCGGATACGCAGTATTTT. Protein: CASSLDEGSDTQYF.

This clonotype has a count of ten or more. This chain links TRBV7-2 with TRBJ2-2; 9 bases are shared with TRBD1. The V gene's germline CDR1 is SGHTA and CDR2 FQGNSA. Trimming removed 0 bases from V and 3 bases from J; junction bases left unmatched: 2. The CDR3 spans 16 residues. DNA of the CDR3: TGTGCCAGCAGCTTAGCTGGGACAGGGTACACCGGGGAGCTGTTTTTT. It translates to CASSLAGTGYTGELFF.

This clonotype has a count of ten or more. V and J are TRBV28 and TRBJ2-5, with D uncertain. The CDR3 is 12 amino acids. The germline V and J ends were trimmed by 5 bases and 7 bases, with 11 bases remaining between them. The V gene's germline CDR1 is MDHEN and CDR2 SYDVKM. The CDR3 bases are TGTGCCAGCAGTACCCCCGTGAGGACCCAGTACTTC. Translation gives CASSTPVRTQYF.

This CDR3 is CASSLALAHEQYF. As DNA, the CDR3 is TGTGCCAGCAGCTTAGCGTTAGCCCACGAGCAGTACTTC. The rearrangement uses TRBV7-8 and TRBJ2-7; D uncertain. The CDR3 runs to 13 residues. The germline V and J ends were trimmed by 0 bases and 5 bases, with 8 bases remaining between them. Germline CDR1 and CDR2: SGHVS and FQNEAQ.

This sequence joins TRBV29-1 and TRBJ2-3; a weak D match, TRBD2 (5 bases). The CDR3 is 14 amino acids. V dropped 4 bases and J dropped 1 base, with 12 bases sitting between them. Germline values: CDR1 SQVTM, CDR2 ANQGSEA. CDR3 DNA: TGCAGCGTTGGGGCTAGCAGCCGCACAGATACGCAGTATTTT. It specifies CSVGASSRTDTQYF.

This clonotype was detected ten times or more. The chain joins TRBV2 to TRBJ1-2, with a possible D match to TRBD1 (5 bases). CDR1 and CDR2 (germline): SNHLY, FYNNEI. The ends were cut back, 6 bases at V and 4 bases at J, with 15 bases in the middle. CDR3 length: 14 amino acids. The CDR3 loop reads CASRLDGGTYGYTF. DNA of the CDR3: TGTGCCAGCAGACTCGACGGAGGGACCTATGGCTACACCTTC.

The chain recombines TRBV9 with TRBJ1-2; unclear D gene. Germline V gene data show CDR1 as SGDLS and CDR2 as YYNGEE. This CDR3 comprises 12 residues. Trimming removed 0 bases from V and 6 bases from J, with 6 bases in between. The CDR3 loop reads CASSVGSHGYTF. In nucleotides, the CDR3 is TGTGCCAGCAGCGTAGGGAGCCATGGCTACACCTTC.

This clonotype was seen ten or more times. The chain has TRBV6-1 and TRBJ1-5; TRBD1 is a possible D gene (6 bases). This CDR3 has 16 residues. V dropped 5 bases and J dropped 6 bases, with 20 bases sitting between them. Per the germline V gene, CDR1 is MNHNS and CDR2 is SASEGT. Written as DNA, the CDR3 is TGTGCCAGCAGTCCCCCCCGGGGGCAGGCGATTCAGCCCCAGCATTTT. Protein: CASSPPRGQAIQPQHF.

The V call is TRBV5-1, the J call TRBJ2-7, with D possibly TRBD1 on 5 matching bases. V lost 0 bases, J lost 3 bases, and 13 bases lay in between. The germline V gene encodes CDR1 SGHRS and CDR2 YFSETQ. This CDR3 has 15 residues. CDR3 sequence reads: CASSLGQGTNYEQYF. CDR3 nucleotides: TGCGCCAGCAGCTTGGGCCAGGGTACTAACTACGAGCAGTACTTC.

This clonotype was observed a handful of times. This chain's CDR3 is CASSRRGAYNSPLHF. As DNA, the CDR3 is TGTGCCAGCAGCCGGAGGGGCGCCTATAATTCACCCCTCCACTTT. The genes are TRBV12-3 or TRBV12-4 and TRBJ1-6, with a weak D call TRBD1 (5 bases). The length of the CDR3 is 15 residues. Between the trimmed V and J ends, which lost 6 bases and 2 bases, there was a span of 11 bases.

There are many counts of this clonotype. CDR3 sequence (DNA): TGTGCCAGCAGTTTAGGTCAGATTAATTCACCCCTCCACTTT. Translating it yields CASSLGQINSPLHF. The chain is built from TRBV12-3 or TRBV12-4 and TRBJ1-6; no clear D gene. The CDR3 contains 14 residues. Trimming took off 1 base at V and 6 bases at J, with 7 bases between the two ends.

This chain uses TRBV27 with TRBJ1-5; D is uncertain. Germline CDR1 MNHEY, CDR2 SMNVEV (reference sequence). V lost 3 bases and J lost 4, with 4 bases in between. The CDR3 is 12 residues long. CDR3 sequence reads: CASSFTNQPQHF. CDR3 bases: TGTGCCAGCAGTTTCACAAATCAGCCCCAGCATTTT.

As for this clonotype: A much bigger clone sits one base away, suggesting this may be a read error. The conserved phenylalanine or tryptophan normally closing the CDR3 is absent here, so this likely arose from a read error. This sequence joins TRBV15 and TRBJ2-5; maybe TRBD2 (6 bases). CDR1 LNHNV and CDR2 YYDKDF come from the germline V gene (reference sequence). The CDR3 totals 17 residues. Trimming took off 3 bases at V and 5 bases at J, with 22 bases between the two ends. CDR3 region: CATSRRGWGWSLETQYL. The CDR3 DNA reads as TGTGCCACCAGCAGGCGGGGATGGGGATGGAGTTTGGAGACCCAGTACCTC.

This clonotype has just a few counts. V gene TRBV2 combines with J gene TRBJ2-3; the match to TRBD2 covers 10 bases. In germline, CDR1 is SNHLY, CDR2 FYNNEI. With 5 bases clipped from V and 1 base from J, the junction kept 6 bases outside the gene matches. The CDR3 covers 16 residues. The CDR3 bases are TGTGCCAGCAGTTCTCTCGGACTAGCGGGCACAGATACGCAGTATTTT. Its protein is CASSSLGLAGTDTQYF.

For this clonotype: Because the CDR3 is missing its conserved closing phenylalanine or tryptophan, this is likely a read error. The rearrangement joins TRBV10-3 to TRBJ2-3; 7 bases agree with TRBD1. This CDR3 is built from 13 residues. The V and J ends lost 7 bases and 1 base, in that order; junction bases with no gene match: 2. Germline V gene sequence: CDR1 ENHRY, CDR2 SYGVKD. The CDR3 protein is CAITGQGTDTQYL. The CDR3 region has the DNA TGTGCCATCACCGGACAGGGCACAGATACGCAGTATCTT.

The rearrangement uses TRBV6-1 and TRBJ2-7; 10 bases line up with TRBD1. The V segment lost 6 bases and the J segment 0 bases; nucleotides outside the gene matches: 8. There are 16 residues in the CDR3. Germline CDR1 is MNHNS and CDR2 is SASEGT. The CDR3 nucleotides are TGTGCCAGCAGCCTTTGGGGACAGGGGAGCTCCTACGAGCAGTACTTC. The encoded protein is CASSLWGQGSSYEQYF.